These T cell receptor beta chains were read from a single sample in a study of blood T cell repertoires in COVID-19. Only in-frame clones appear in the TCRdb table, and some are missing; sequencing was by immunoSEQ multiplex PCR. The sample holds 200,000 to 300,000 clones, roughly 87% seen once. The specimen was peripheral blood. These receptors all stem from a man between 18 and 35 years old with active or convalescent COVID-19. Both conserved end residues are part of each CDR3. Each record gives: CDR3 length, D gene, J gene, clone size, V gene, CDR3 DNA, CDR3 protein. The D gene is left open where the match is weak. Clone size is shown for a subset of rows, as once, few, many or a class of expanded clone.

19,TRBD1,TRBJ2-7,.,TRBV5-1,TGCGCCAGCAGCTTGCCGGGTCGGACAGGGGGCGGCAGCGCGTACGAGCAGTACTTC,CASSLPGRTGGGSAYEQYF
16,TRBD1,TRBJ1-1,.,TRBV11-2,TGTGCCAGCACCATTTTCCAGGGACAGGGAAACACTGAAGCTTTCTTT,CASTIFQGQGNTEAFF
16,TRBD1,TRBJ2-7,.,TRBV7-9,TGTGCCAGCAGCTCCCCAAGGACAGGGTTTGCGTACGAGCAGTACTTC,CASSSPRTGFAYEQYF
12,.,TRBJ2-7,.,TRBV12-3/TRBV12-4,TGTGCCAGCAGTTTAGCGCCGGAGGAGCAGTACTTC,CASSLAPEEQYF
15,.,TRBJ1-3,once,TRBV5-4,TGTGCCAGCAGCTTGGCCGGGGGTTTTGGAAACACCATATATTTT,CASSLAGGFGNTIYF
18,.,TRBJ1-3,.,TRBV21-1,TGTGCCAGTCGGTCGGAAACCCCAGGGGGCGAGTCTGGAAACACCATATATTTT,CASRSETPGGESGNTIYF
20,TRBD2,TRBJ2-1,.,TRBV5-1,TGCGCCAGCAGCGTACCGGGACTAGCGACAAAAAAGGACTCCTACAATGAGCAGTTCTTC,CASSVPGLATKKDSYNEQFF
12,.,TRBJ1-1,.,TRBV7-3,TGTGCCAGCAGCTTCGGTTACACTGAAGCTTTCTTT,CASSFGYTEAFF
11,.,TRBJ1-1,.,TRBV10-3,TGTGCCATCACGGGGGGCACTGAAGCTTTCTTT,CAITGGTEAFF
16,TRBD1,TRBJ1-3,once,TRBV7-2,TGTGCCAGCAGCTCCAGGGACAGGGGGAATGGAAACACCATATATTTT,CASSSRDRGNGNTIYF
15,TRBD2,TRBJ2-1,.,TRBV14,TGTGCCAGCAGCCAAACTAGCGGGGGACCCTATGAGCAGTTCTTC,CASSQTSGGPYEQFF
14,TRBD1,TRBJ1-2,.,TRBV10-2,TGCGCCAGCAGTTCAGGGGGCGCCGGGTATGGCTACACCTTC,CASSSGGAGYGYTF
13,.,TRBJ1-1,.,TRBV2,TGTGCCAGTAGGTGGGGCTCGAACACTGAAGCTTTCTTT,CASRWGSNTEAFF
15,TRBD2,TRBJ2-1,.,TRBV5-4,TGTGCCAGCAGCTTTAAGCGGGAGCTTAGGAATGAGCAGTTCTTC,CASSFKRELRNEQFF
14,TRBD1,TRBJ1-2,.,TRBV27,TGTGCCATCAAACCCGACAGGGGGAGTTATGGCTACACCTTC,CAIKPDRGSYGYTF